Listed below are T cell receptor beta chains from one sample, sequenced in a study of cytomegalovirus exposure and HLA in healthy donors. Measured with immunoSEQ multiplex PCR; TCRdb has only the in-frame clones, and not every one. The table has 84,000 or so clones, around four fifths seen once. The sample comprised PBMCs. The receptors were sampled from a boy aged 5-17 years in good health and CMV-seronegative. Each CDR3 is given with its conserved first and last residue. D genes are given only for firm matches. Size is stated for part of the rows, as once, few or many counts, or as a class when the clone is expanded.

CDR3 length: 16; clone size: few; J gene: TRBJ1-1; D gene: TRBD1; V gene: TRBV12-5; CDR3 protein: CASGSPGTGLNTEAFF; CDR3 DNA: TGTGCTAGTGGTAGTCCCGGGACAGGCTTGAACACTGAAGCTTTCTTT
CDR3 length: 13; clone size: -; J gene: TRBJ1-2; D gene: -; V gene: TRBV7-6; CDR3 protein: CASSLALTAGYTF; CDR3 DNA: TGTGCCAGCAGCTTAGCGTTAACAGCAGGCTACACCTTC
CDR3 length: 12; clone size: -; J gene: TRBJ2-3; D gene: TRBD2; V gene: TRBV4-1; CDR3 protein: CASSPTSGREHF; CDR3 DNA: TGCGCCAGCAGCCCAACTAGCGGGAGGGAGCATTTT
CDR3 length: 16; clone size: -; J gene: TRBJ2-2; D gene: -; V gene: TRBV5-6; CDR3 protein: CASSLAARSNTGELFF; CDR3 DNA: TGTGCCAGCAGCTTGGCCGCCAGGTCGAACACCGGGGAGCTGTTTTTT
CDR3 length: 16; clone size: few; J gene: TRBJ2-1; D gene: TRBD2; V gene: TRBV6-4; CDR3 protein: CASSDSAGVSYNEQFF; CDR3 DNA: TGTGCCAGCAGTGACTCGGCGGGAGTCTCCTACAATGAGCAGTTCTTC
CDR3 length: 11; clone size: -; J gene: TRBJ2-5; D gene: -; V gene: TRBV20-1; CDR3 protein: CSATFQETQYF; CDR3 DNA: TGCAGTGCTACCTTCCAAGAGACCCAGTACTTC
CDR3 length: 13; clone size: -; J gene: TRBJ1-4; D gene: -; V gene: TRBV7-8; CDR3 protein: CASSFFEDSGLFF; CDR3 DNA: TGTGCCAGCAGCTTTTTTGAAGACTCGGGACTGTTTTTT
CDR3 length: 15; clone size: few; J gene: TRBJ2-7; D gene: TRBD2; V gene: TRBV6-6; CDR3 protein: CASSAGTSGDYEQYF; CDR3 DNA: TGTGCCAGCAGCGCCGGGACTAGCGGTGACTACGAGCAGTACTTC
CDR3 length: 14; clone size: -; J gene: TRBJ2-7; D gene: -; V gene: TRBV18; CDR3 protein: CASSPLERSYEQYF; CDR3 DNA: TGTGCCAGCTCACCGTTGGAGCGGTCCTACGAGCAGTACTTC
CDR3 length: 19; clone size: few; J gene: TRBJ2-3; D gene: TRBD2; V gene: TRBV5-4; CDR3 protein: CASSLEGLAGGYSTDTQYF; CDR3 DNA: TGTGCCAGCAGCTTGGAAGGACTAGCGGGGGGTTATAGCACAGATACGCAGTATTTT
CDR3 length: 16; clone size: -; J gene: TRBJ2-1; D gene: TRBD1; V gene: TRBV7-6; CDR3 protein: CASSPHGRTGNNEQFF; CDR3 DNA: TGTGCCAGCAGCCCCCACGGGCGGACAGGGAACAATGAGCAGTTCTTC
CDR3 length: 12; clone size: once; J gene: TRBJ1-1; D gene: -; V gene: TRBV7-6; CDR3 protein: CASSLVRGEAFF; CDR3 DNA: TGTGCCAGCAGCTTAGTACGGGGTGAAGCTTTCTTT
CDR3 length: 16; clone size: -; J gene: TRBJ1-3; D gene: TRBD1; V gene: TRBV13; CDR3 protein: CASSTWDRGRGNTIYF; CDR3 DNA: TGTGCCAGCAGCACTTGGGACAGGGGGAGAGGAAACACCATATATTTT
CDR3 length: 13; clone size: -; J gene: TRBJ2-1; D gene: TRBD1; V gene: TRBV7-9; CDR3 protein: CASSQDRTGEQFF; CDR3 DNA: TGTGCCAGCAGCCAGGACAGGACTGGTGAGCAGTTCTTC
CDR3 length: 12; clone size: -; J gene: TRBJ1-2; D gene: -; V gene: TRBV2; CDR3 protein: CASSERLYGYTF; CDR3 DNA: TGTGCCAGCAGTGAACGTCTCTATGGCTACACCTTC
CDR3 length: 15; clone size: -; J gene: TRBJ2-1; D gene: TRBD2; V gene: TRBV7-6; CDR3 protein: CASSSDSGGINEQFF; CDR3 DNA: TGTGCCAGCAGCTCGGATAGCGGGGGGATCAATGAGCAGTTCTTC
CDR3 length: 14; clone size: -; J gene: TRBJ2-7; D gene: TRBD1; V gene: TRBV30; CDR3 protein: CAWSTGPGGYEQYF; CDR3 DNA: TGTGCCTGGAGTACAGGGCCAGGGGGCTACGAGCAGTACTTC
CDR3 length: 15; clone size: -; J gene: TRBJ2-7; D gene: TRBD2; V gene: TRBV15; CDR3 protein: CATSRGGSLSYEQYF; CDR3 DNA: TGTGCCACCAGCAGAGGCGGGAGCCTCTCCTACGAGCAGTACTTC
CDR3 length: 15; clone size: -; J gene: TRBJ2-7; D gene: TRBD2; V gene: TRBV30; CDR3 protein: CAWTPLAGGSYEQYF; CDR3 DNA: TGTGCCTGGACCCCTCTAGCGGGGGGATCATACGAGCAGTACTTC